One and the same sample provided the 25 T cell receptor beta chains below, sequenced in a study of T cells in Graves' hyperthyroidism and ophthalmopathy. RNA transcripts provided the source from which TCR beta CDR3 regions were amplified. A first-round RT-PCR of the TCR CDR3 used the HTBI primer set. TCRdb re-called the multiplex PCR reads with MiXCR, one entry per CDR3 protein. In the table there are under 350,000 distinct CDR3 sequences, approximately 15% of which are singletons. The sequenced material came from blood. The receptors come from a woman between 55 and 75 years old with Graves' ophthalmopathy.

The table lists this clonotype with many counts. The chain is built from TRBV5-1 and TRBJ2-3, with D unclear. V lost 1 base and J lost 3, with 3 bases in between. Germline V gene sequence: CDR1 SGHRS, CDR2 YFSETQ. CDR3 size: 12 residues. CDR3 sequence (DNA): TGCGCCAGCAGCTTGCCGACAGATACGCAGTATTTT. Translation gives CASSLPTDTQYF. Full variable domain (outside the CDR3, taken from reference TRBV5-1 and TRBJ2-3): KAGVTQTPRYLIKTRGQQVTLSCSPISGHRSVSWYQQTPGQGLQFLFEYFSETQRNKGNFPGRFSGRQFSNSRSEMNVSTLELGDSALYLCASSLPTDTQYFGPGTRLTVL.

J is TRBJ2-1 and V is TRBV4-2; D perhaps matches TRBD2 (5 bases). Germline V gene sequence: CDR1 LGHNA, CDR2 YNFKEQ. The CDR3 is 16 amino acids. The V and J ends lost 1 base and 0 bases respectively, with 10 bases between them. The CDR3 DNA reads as TGTGCCAGCAGCCAAGGGCGGGTGAGCTCCTACAATGAGCAGTTCTTC. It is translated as CASSQGRVSSYNEQFF.

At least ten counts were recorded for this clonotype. The CDR3 region has the DNA TGTGCCAGCAGCACAGGAAGGCGCGTAGATACGCAGTATTTT. It specifies CASSTGRRVDTQYF. V usage is TRBV14 and J usage is TRBJ2-3, with D tentatively TRBD1 (5 bases). Per germline, CDR1 SGHDN and CDR2 FVKESK. CDR3 size: 14 residues. V gave up 5 bases and J gave up 5 bases, with 14 bases separating them.

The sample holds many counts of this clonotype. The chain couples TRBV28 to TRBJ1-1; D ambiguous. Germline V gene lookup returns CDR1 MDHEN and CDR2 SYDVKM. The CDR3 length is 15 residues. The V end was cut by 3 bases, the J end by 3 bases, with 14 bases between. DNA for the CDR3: TGTGCCAGCAGTTTGTCGGGAATTGGGGACACTGAAGCTTTCTTT. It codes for CASSLSGIGDTEAFF.

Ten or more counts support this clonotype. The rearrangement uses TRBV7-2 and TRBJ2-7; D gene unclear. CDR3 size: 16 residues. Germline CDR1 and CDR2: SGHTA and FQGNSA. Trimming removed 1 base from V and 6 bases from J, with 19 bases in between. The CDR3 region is CASSLGSRVPPGEQYF. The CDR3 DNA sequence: TGTGCCAGCAGCTTAGGTTCTCGGGTGCCGCCAGGCGAGCAGTACTTC.

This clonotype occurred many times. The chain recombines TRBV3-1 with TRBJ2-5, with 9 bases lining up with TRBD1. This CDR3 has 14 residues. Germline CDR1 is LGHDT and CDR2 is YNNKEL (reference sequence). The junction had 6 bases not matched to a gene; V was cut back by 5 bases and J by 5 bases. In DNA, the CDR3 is TGTGCCAGCAGCGCCCGACAGGGGGGGGAGACCCAGTACTTC. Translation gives CASSARQGGETQYF.

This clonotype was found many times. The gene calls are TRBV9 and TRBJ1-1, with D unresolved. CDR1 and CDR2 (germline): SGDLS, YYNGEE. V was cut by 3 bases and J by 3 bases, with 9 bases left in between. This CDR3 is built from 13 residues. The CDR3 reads CASSAQADTEAFF. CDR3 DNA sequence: TGTGCCAGCAGCGCCCAGGCGGACACTGAAGCTTTCTTT.

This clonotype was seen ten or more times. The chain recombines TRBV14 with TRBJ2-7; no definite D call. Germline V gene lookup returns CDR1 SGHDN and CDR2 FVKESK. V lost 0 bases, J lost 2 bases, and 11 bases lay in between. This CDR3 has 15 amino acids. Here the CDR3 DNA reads TGTGCCAGCAGCCAAGACCCCGGGTTCCCCTACGAGCAGTACTTC. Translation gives CASSQDPGFPYEQYF.

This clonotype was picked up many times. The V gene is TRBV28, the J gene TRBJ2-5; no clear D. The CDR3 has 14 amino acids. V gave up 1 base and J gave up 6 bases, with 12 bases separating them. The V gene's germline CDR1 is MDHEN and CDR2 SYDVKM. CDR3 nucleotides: TGTGCCAGCAGTTTATCCGGATCCCATAAGACCCAGTACTTC. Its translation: CASSLSGSHKTQYF.

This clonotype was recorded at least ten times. CDR3 nucleotides: TGCGCCAGCAGCCTGCGGTCAGGGGTCGGAGAGCAGTTCTTC. Encoded protein: CASSLRSGVGEQFF. This chain links TRBV5-1 with TRBJ2-1; weak D call: TRBD1 (6 bases). CDR3 length: 14 residues. Germline V lookup: CDR1 SGHRS, CDR2 YFSETQ. The V gene lost 4 bases and the J gene lost 10 bases, with 18 bases spanning the gap.

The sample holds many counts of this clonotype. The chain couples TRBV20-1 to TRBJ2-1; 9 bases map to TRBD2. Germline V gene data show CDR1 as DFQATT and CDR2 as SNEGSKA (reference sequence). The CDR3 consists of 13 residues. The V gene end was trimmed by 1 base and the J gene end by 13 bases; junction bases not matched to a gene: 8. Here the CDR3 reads CSARGGGAGYQFF. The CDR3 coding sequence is TGCAGTGCTAGAGGCGGGGGGGCCGGTTATCAGTTCTTC.

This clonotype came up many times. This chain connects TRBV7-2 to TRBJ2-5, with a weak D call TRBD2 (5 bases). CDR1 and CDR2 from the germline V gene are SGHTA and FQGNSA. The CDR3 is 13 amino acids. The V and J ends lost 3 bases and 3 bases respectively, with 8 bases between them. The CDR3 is CASSFGEKETQYF. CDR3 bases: TGTGCCAGCAGCTTTGGGGAGAAAGAGACCCAGTACTTC.

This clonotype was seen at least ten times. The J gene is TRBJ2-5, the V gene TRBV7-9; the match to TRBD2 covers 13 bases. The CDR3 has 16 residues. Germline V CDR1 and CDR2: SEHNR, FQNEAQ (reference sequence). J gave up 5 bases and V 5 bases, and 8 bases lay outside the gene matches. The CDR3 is CASSPRTSGSGETQYF. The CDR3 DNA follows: TGTGCCAGCAGCCCCCGGACTAGCGGGAGCGGGGAGACCCAGTACTTC.

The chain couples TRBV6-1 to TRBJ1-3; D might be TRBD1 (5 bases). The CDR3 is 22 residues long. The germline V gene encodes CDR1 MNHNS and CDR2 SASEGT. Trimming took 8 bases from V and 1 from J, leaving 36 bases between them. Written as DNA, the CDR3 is TGTGCCAGCCTTAAAACCCTTGGGCGGGGCTCAAGCGGGCTTCAGTCTGGAAACACCATATATTTT. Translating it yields CASLKTLGRGSSGLQSGNTIYF.

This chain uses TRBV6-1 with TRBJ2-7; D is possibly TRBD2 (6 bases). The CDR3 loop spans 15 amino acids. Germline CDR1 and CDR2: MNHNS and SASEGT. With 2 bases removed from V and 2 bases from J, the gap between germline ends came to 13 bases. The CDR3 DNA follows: TGTGCCAGCAGTGAATTCGGGACTGGGGCCTACGAGCAGTACTTC. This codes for CASSEFGTGAYEQYF.

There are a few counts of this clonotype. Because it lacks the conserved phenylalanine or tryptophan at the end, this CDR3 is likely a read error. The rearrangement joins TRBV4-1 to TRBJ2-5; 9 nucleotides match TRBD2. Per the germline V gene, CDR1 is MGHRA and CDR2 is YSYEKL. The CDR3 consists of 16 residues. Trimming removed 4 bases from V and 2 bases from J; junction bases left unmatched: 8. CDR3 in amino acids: CASSRRGGRLQETQYL. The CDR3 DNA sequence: TGCGCCAGCAGCCGGCGGGGGGGGAGGTTGCAAGAGACCCAGTACCTC.

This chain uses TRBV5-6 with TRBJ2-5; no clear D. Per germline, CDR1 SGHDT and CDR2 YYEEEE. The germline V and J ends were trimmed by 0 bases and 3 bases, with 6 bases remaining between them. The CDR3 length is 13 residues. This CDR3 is CASSLGTEETQYF. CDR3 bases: TGTGCCAGCAGCTTGGGGACGGAAGAGACCCAGTACTTC.

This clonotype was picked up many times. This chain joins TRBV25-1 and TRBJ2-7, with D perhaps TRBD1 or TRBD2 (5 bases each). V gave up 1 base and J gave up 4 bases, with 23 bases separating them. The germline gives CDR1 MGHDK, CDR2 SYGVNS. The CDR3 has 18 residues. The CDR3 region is CASSESGLTGPIVYEQYF. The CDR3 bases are TGTGCCAGCAGTGAATCGGGGTTAACGGGACCGATTGTTTACGAGCAGTACTTC.

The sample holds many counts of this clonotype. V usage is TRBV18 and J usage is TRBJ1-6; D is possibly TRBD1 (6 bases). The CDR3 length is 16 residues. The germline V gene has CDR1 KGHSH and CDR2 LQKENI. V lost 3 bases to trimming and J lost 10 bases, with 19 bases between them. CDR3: CASSPQIRGEESPLHF. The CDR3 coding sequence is TGTGCCAGCTCACCTCAAATCAGGGGAGAGGAATCACCCCTCCACTTT. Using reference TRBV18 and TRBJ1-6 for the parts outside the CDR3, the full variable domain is NAGVMQNPRHLVRRRGQEARLRCSPMKGHSHVYWYRQLPEEGLKFMVYLQKENIIDESGMPKERFSAEFPKEGPSILRIQQVVRGDSAAYFCASSPQIRGEESPLHFGNGTRLTVT.

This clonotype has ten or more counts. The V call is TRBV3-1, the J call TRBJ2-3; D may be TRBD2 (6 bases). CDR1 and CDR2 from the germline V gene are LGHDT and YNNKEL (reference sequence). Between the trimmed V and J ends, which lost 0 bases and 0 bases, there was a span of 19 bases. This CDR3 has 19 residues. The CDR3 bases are TGTGCCAGCAGCCAAGATTTACGGGTGCGAAGCGGGAGCACAGATACGCAGTATTTT. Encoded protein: CASSQDLRVRSGSTDTQYF.

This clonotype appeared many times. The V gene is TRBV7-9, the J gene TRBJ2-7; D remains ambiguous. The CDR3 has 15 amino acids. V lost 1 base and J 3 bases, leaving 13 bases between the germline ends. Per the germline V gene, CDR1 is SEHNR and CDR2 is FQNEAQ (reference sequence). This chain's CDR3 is CASSLEQLPYYEQYF. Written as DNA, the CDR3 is TGTGCCAGCAGCTTAGAACAGCTCCCCTACTACGAGCAGTACTTC.

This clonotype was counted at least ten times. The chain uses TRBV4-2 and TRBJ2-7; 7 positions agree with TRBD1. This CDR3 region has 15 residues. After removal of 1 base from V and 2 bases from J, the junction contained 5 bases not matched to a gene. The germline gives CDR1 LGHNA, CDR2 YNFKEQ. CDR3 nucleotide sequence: TGTGCCAGCAGCCAAGTAGAAGGGGGCACCTACGAGCAGTACTTC. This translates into CASSQVEGGTYEQYF.

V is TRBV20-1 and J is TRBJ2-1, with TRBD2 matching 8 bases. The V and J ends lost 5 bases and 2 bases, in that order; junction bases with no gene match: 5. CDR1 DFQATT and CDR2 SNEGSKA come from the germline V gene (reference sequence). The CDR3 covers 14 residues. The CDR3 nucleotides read TGCAGTGCTTTCGCGGGGGGAACCTACAATGAGCAGTTCTTC. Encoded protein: CSAFAGGTYNEQFF.

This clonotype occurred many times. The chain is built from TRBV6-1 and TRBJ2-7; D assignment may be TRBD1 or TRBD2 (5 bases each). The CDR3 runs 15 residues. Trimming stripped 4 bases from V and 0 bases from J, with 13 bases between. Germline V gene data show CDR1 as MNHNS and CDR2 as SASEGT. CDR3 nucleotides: TGTGCCAGCAGTGGACGTGCAGGGAGCTCCTACGAGCAGTACTTC. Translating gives CASSGRAGSSYEQYF.

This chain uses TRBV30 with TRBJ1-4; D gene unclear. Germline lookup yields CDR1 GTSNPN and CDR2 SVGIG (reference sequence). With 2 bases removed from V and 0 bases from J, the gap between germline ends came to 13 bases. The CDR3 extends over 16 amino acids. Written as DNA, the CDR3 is TGTGCCTGGAGTCCCTCACCTTCTGCAACTAATGAAAAACTGTTTTTT. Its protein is CAWSPSPSATNEKLFF.